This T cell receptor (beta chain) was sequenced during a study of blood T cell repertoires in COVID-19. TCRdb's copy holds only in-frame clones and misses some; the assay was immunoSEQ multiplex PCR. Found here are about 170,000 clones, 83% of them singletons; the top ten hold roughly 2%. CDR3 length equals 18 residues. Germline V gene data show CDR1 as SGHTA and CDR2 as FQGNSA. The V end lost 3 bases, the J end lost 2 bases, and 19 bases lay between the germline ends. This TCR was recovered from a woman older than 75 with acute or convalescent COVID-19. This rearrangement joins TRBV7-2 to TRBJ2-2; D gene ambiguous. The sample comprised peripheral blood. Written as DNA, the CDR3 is TGTGCCAGCAGCTTGGCGGCGTTTCGGCAGATTAACACCGGGGAGCTGTTTTTT. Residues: CASSLAAFRQINTGELFF.